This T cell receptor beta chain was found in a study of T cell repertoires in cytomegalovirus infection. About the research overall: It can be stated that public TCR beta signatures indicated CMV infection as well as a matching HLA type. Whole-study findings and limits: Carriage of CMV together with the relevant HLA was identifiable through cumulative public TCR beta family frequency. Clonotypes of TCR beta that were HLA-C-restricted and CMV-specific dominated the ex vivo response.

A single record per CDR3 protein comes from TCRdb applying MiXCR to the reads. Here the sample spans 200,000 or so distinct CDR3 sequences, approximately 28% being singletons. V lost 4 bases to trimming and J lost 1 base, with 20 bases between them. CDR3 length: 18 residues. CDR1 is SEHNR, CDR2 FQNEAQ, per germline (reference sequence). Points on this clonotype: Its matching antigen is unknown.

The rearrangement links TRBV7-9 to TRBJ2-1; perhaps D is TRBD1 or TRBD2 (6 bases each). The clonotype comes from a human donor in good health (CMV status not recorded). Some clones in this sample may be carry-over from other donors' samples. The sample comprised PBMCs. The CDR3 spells CASSSIPRGQGSYNEQFF. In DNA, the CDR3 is TGTGCCAGCAGCTCGATCCCCCGGGGGCAGGGATCCTACAATGAGCAGTTCTTC.